Below are 19 T cell receptor beta chains sequenced from a single sample in a study of OX40 agonist ivuxolimab in advanced cancers. Using immunoSEQ multiplex PCR, the repertoire was profiled, and TCRdb retains in-frame clones only, with some absent. The table includes 70,000 to 85,000 clones, 80% to 90% detected once. This specimen consisted of CD4+ or CD8+ T cells sorted from blood, obtained in a trial of the OX40 agonist ivuxolimab. The receptors shown here come from an adult with an advanced solid tumor such as melanoma, head and neck, liver or kidney cancer.

The chain combines TRBV7-2 with TRBJ2-7, with TRBD2 as a possible D gene (7 bases). The length of the CDR3 is 15 residues. Trimming pared 2 bases from V and 4 bases from J, leaving 15 bases between. CDR1 and CDR2 from the germline V gene are SGHTA and FQGNSA. CDR3 in DNA: TGTGCCAGCAGCTTAAGGGGGGGTGGAGCGTACGAGCAGTACTTC. Residues: CASSLRGGGAYEQYF.

The chain employs TRBV28 and TRBJ1-2; 7 bases are shared with TRBD1. Germline lookup yields CDR1 MDHEN and CDR2 SYDVKM. The CDR3 has 14 amino acids. The V segment lost 3 bases and the J segment 9 bases; nucleotides outside the gene matches: 10. The CDR3 is CASSFNWEGASYTF. For the CDR3, the DNA is TGTGCCAGCAGTTTTAATTGGGAGGGGGCGAGCTACACCTTC.

The chain employs TRBV4-3 and TRBJ2-3, with 10 nucleotides matching TRBD2. The CDR3 sequence is 17 residues long. The germline gives CDR1 LGHNA, CDR2 YSLEER. V was clipped by 0 bases and J by 1 base; unmatched bases: 4. This CDR3 is CASSQDPGTSGTDTQYF. CDR3 in DNA: TGCGCCAGCAGCCAAGATCCCGGGACTAGCGGCACAGATACGCAGTATTTT.

The chain couples TRBV4-1 to TRBJ1-4, with D tentatively TRBD1 (6 bases). Germline V gene sequence: CDR1 MGHRA, CDR2 YSYEKL. The CDR3 loop spans 13 amino acids. Trimming left V 9 bases short and J 5 bases short, with 13 bases between. The CDR3 DNA reads TGCGCCAGTAGACAGGATTTGAATGAAAAACTGTTTTTT. Translation gives CASRQDLNEKLFF.

The chain uses TRBV4-2 and TRBJ1-1; D might be TRBD1 (6 bases). Per germline, CDR1 LGHNA and CDR2 YNFKEQ. V was cut by 1 base and J by 4 bases, with 13 bases left in between. The CDR3 length is 15 residues. Here the CDR3 reads CASSQGAGVGTEAFF. The CDR3 DNA is TGTGCCAGCAGCCAAGGCGCAGGGGTCGGCACTGAAGCTTTCTTT.

This clone was seen just once. The chain links TRBV5-1 to TRBJ1-4; 8 bases match TRBD1. The junction had 10 bases not matched to a gene; V was cut back by 4 bases and J by 8 bases. The germline V gene has CDR1 SGHRS and CDR2 YFSETQ. CDR3 length equals 15 residues. The DNA of the CDR3 is TGCGCCAGCAGCCCCCGGACAGGGAATCAAGAAAAACTGTTTTTT. This encodes CASSPRTGNQEKLFF.

This clone was found once. The chain has TRBV9 and TRBJ2-7; TRBD1 aligns across 8 bases. Trimming at V came to 1 base and at J to 5 bases, leaving 5 bases not matched to a gene. This CDR3 has 14 amino acids. Germline CDR1 is SGDLS and CDR2 is YYNGEE. CDR3 region: CASSVSRGRDEQYF. CDR3 DNA sequence: TGTGCCAGCAGCGTAAGCAGGGGGCGCGACGAGCAGTACTTC.

This clone was observed once. The chain joins TRBV5-4 to TRBJ2-6; D gene uncertain. CDR1 is SGHNT, CDR2 YYREEE, per germline (reference sequence). There are 15 residues in the CDR3. V was trimmed by 3 bases and J by 0 bases, leaving 7 bases between them. CDR3 sequence reads: CASSWRNSGANVLTF. CDR3 bases: TGTGCCAGCAGCTGGCGAAACTCTGGGGCCAACGTCCTGACTTTC.

V gene TRBV11-2 combines with J gene TRBJ2-7; no clear D gene. Trimming took 0 bases from V and 2 from J, leaving 11 bases between them. Germline V lookup: CDR1 SGHAT, CDR2 FQNNGV. This CDR3 is 15 amino acids long. The CDR3 sequence is CASSLDMAVPYEQYF. CDR3 nucleotides: TGTGCCAGCAGCTTAGATATGGCGGTACCCTACGAGCAGTACTTC.

This rearrangement joins TRBV4-2 to TRBJ2-7; possible D gene TRBD2, 6 bases. The CDR3 totals 14 residues. The germline CDR1 and CDR2 sequences are LGHNA and YNFKEQ. The V end lost 0 bases, the J end lost 6 bases, and 12 bases lay between the germline ends. As DNA, the CDR3 is TGTGCCAGCAGCCAAGAGGGACTCTCATTCGAGCAGTACTTC. It specifies CASSQEGLSFEQYF.

Written as DNA, the CDR3 is TGTGCCAGCAGTTTAATAAATCAGCCCCAGCATTTT. Amino acids: CASSLINQPQHF. J is TRBJ1-5 and V is TRBV28; D is unclear. Trimming took 2 bases from V and 4 from J, leaving 3 bases between them. Germline CDR1 is MDHEN and CDR2 is SYDVKM. CDR3 length: 12 residues.

V and J are TRBV19 and TRBJ1-2; D is unclear. This CDR3 comprises 14 residues. The V end lost 7 bases, the J end lost 4 bases, and 16 bases lay between the germline ends. Germline V gene sequence: CDR1 LNHDA, CDR2 SQIVND (reference sequence). The CDR3 nucleotides read TGTGCCAGTACCGCCGGCAGAGTCCCCTATGGCTACACCTTC. This translates into CASTAGRVPYGYTF.

J is TRBJ2-1 and V is TRBV5-1, with 8 bases fitting TRBD2. Looked up from germline, CDR1 is SGHRS and CDR2 is YFSETQ. J was trimmed by 4 bases and V by 6 bases; bases with no gene match: 6. The CDR3 spans 14 residues. CDR3 amino acids: CASMGLGSYNEQFF. The CDR3 coding sequence is TGCGCCAGCATGGGACTAGGGTCTTACAATGAGCAGTTCTTC.

V and J are TRBV6-5 and TRBJ2-7; 9 nucleotides align to TRBD1. Per germline, CDR1 MNHEY and CDR2 SVGAGI. The CDR3 covers 14 residues. Unmatched junction bases numbered 1, after V lost 4 bases and J lost 0 bases. The CDR3 sequence: CASSLTGGSYEQYF. In nucleotides, the CDR3 is TGTGCCAGCAGTTTGACAGGGGGCTCCTACGAGCAGTACTTC.

This sequence joins TRBV5-6 and TRBJ1-6; 7 positions agree with TRBD1. This CDR3 is 14 amino acids long. Germline V gene sequence: CDR1 SGHDT, CDR2 YYEEEE. The V segment lost 0 bases and the J segment 9 bases; nucleotides outside the gene matches: 3. CDR3 DNA sequence: TGTGCCAGCAGCTTGGGGTACAGGGGTTCACCCCTCCACTTT. This codes for CASSLGYRGSPLHF.

V and J are TRBV4-2 and TRBJ2-1, with TRBD2 matching over 7 bases. Germline V gene lookup returns CDR1 LGHNA and CDR2 YNFKEQ. After removal of 2 bases from V and 5 bases from J, the junction contained 3 bases not matched to a gene. The CDR3 covers 14 residues. As DNA, the CDR3 is TGTGCCAGCAGCCAACTAGGGACTAACAATGAGCAGTTCTTC. It encodes CASSQLGTNNEQFF.

The V call is TRBV5-4, the J call TRBJ2-7; no clear D gene. The germline V gene encodes CDR1 SGHNT and CDR2 YYREEE (reference sequence). V lost 0 bases to trimming and J lost 6 bases, with 10 bases between them. The CDR3 is 13 residues long. The CDR3 loop reads CASSLGVYGEQYF. The CDR3 DNA reads as TGTGCCAGCAGCTTGGGAGTGTACGGCGAGCAGTACTTC.

The genes are TRBV9 and TRBJ2-2; 9 bases fit TRBD2. The CDR3 runs 13 residues. In germline, CDR1 is SGDLS, CDR2 YYNGEE. The ends lost 7 bases at V and 7 bases at J; junction bases unmatched: 5. The CDR3 DNA reads TGTGCCAGCGGCGGGGGGGCTGGCGGGGAGCTGTTTTTT. Translating it yields CASGGGAGGELFF.

This clone has a single count. The chain links TRBV5-1 to TRBJ2-7; D may be TRBD1 or TRBD2 (5 bases each). Germline V CDR1 and CDR2: SGHRS, YFSETQ. V was trimmed by 7 bases and J by 1 base, leaving 9 bases between them. This CDR3 comprises 12 residues. The CDR3 DNA reads TGCGCCAGCCGGGACGGTTCCTACGAGCAGTACTTC. Translated: CASRDGSYEQYF.